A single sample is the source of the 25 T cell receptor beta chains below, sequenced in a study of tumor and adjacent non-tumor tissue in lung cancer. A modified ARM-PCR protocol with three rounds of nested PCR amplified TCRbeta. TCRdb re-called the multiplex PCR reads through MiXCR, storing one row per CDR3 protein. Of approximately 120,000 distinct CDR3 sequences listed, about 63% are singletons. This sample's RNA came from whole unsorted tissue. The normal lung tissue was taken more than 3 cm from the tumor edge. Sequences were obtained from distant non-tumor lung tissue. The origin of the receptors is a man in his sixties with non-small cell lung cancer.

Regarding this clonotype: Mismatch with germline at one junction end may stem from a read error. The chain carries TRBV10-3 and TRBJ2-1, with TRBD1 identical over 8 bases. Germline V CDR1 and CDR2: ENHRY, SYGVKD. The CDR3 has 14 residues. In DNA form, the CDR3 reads TGTGTCATCAGTAAGCAGGGGGCGGACAATGAGCAGTTCTTC. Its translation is CVISKQGADNEQFF.

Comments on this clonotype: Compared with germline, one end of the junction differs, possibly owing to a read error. CDR3 DNA sequence: TGTGCCAGCAGTGAAGAAGGGGGTACTCCCTACGAACAGTACTTC. It is translated as CASSEEGGTPYEQYF. The rearrangement uses TRBV6-1 and TRBJ2-7, with D perhaps TRBD1 (6 bases). The CDR3 contains 15 residues. The germline V gene encodes CDR1 MNHNS and CDR2 SASEGT.

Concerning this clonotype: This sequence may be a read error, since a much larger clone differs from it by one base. CDR3 loop: CANSLRTGYYEQYF. The CDR3 DNA reads TGTGCCAACAGTTTACGGACAGGGTACTACGAGCAGTACTTC. The genes are TRBV28 and TRBJ2-7, with 8 positions matching TRBD1. The CDR3 consists of 14 residues. Germline-derived CDR1 and CDR2 are MDHEN and SYDVKM. Drawing the rest from reference TRBV28 and TRBJ2-7, the complete variable domain is DVKVTQSSRYLVKRTGEKVFLECVQDMDHENMFWYRQDPGLGLRLIYFSYDVKMKEKGDIPEGYSVSREKKERFSLILESASTNQTSMYLCANSLRTGYYEQYFGPGTRLTVT.

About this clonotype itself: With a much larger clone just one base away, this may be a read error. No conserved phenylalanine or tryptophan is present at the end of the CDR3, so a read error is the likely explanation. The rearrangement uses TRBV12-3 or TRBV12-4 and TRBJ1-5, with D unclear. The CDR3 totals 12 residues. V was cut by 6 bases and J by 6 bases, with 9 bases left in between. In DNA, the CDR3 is TGTGCCAGCAGGGCCTCTACTCAGCCCCAGCATTCT. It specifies CASRASTQPQHS.

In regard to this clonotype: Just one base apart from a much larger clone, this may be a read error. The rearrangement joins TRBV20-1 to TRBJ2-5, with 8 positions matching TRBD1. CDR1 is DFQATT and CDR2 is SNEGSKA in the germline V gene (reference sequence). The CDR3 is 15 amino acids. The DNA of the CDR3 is TGCAGTGCTAGACCCCCCCGGGACAGGCAAGATACCCAGTACTTC. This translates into CSARPPRDRQDTQYF.

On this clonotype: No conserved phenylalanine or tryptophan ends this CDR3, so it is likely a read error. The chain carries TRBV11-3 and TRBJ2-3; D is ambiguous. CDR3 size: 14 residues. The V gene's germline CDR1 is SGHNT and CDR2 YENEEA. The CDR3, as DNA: TGTGTCAGCAGCTTAATCGGCTACACAGATACGCAGTATTGT. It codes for CVSSLIGYTDTQYC.

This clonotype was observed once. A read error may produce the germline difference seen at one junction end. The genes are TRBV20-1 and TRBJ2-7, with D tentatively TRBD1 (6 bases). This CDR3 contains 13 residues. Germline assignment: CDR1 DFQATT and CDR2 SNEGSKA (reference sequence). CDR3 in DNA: TGCAGCGCTAGATCGCTTACAGGGTTCGAGCAGTACTTC. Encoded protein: CSARSLTGFEQYF.

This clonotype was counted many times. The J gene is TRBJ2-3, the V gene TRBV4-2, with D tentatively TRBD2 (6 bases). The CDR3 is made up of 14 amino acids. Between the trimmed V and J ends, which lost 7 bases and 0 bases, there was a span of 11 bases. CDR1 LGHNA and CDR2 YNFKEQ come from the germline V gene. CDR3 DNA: TGTGCCAGCAAGGAGGGGACGAGCACAGATACGCAGTATTTT. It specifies CASKEGTSTDTQYF.

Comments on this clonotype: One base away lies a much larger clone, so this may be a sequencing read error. Written as DNA, the CDR3 is TGTGCCAGCAGTGAAAGGGGGAGGGATAACTATGGCTACACCTTC. Amino acid sequence: CASSERGRDNYGYTF. The chain uses TRBV6-1 and TRBJ1-2, with D possibly TRBD1 on 6 matching bases. Germline values: CDR1 MNHNS, CDR2 SASEGT. V lost 2 bases and J lost 1, with 11 bases in between. This CDR3 spans 15 amino acids.

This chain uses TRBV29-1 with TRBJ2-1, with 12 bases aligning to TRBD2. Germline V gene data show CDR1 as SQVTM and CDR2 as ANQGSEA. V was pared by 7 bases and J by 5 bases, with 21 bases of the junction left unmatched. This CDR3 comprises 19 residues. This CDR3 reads CSDVVAGTSGCMVHNEQFF. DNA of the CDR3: TGCAGCGATGTCGTGGCCGGGACTAGCGGGTGTATGGTCCACAATGAGCAGTTCTTC.

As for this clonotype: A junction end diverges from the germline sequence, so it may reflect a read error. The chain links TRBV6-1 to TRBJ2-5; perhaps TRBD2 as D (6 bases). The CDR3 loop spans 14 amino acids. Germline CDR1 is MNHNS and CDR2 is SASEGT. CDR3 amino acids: CARSAAEGQETQYF. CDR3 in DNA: TGTGCCAGAAGTGCGGCGGAGGGGCAAGAGACCCAGTACTTC.

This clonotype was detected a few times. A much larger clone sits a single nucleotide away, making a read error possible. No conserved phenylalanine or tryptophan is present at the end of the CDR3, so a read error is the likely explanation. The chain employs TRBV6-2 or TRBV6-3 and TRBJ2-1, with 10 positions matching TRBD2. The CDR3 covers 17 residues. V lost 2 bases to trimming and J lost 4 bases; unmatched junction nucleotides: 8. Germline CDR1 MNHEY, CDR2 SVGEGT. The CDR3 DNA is TGTGCCAGCAGTTACGTGGATAGCGGGAGGATGTACAATGAGCAGTTCCTC. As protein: CASSYVDSGRMYNEQFL.

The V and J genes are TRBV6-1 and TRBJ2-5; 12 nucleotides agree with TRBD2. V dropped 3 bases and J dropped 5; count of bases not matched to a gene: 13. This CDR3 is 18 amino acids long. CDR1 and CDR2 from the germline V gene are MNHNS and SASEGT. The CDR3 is CASSEARTSGVSGETQYF. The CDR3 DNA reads TGTGCCAGCAGTGAGGCGCGGACTAGCGGGGTTTCGGGGGAGACCCAGTACTTC.

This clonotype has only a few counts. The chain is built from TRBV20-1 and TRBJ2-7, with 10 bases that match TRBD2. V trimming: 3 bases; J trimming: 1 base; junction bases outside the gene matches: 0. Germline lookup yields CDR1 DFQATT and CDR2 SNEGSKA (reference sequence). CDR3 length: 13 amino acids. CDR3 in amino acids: CSASSGRSYEQYF. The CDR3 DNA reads TGCAGTGCTAGTAGCGGGAGGTCCTACGAGCAGTACTTC.

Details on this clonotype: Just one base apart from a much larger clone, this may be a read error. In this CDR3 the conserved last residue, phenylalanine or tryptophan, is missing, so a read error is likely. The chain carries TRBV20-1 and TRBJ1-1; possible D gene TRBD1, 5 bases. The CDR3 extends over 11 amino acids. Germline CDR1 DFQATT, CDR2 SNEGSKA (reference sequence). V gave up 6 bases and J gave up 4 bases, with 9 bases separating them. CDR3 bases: TGCAGTGCAAACAGGTTCACTGAAGCTTTCTCT. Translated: CSANRFTEAFS.

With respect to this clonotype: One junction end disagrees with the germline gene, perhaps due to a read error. The CDR3 here is CVSSLEQAANTDTQYF. The CDR3 DNA reads as TGTGTCAGCAGTTTAGAGCAGGCGGCTAACACAGATACGCAGTATTTT. The chain recombines TRBV27 with TRBJ2-3; D gene uncertain. This CDR3 is built from 16 residues. Germline CDR1 reads MNHEY; CDR2 reads SMNVEV (reference sequence).

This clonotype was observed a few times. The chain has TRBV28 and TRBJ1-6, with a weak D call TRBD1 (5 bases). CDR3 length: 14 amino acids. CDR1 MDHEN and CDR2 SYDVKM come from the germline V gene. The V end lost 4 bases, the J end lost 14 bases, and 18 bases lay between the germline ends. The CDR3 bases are TGTGCCAGCAGTTCCACACTTCAGGGTCTGGCCCTCCACTTT. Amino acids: CASSSTLQGLALHF.

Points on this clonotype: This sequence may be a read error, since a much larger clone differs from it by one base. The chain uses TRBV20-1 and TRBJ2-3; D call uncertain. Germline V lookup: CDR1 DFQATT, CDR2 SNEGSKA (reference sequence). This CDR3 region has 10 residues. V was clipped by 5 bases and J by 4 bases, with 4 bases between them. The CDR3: CSAGSDTQYF. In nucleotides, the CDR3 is TGCAGTGCTGGGTCAGATACGCAGTATTTT.

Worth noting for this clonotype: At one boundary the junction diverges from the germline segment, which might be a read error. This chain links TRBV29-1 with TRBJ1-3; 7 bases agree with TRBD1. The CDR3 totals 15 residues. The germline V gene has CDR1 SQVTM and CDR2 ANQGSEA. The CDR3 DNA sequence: TGCAGTGTTCGAACGGGACAGCACTCTGGAAACACCATACATTTT. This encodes CSVRTGQHSGNTIHF. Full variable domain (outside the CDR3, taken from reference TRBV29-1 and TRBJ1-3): SAVISQKPSRDICQRGTSLTIQCQVDSQVTMMFWYRQQPGQSLTLIATANQGSEATYESGFVIDKFPISRPNLTFSTLTVSNMSPEDSSIYLCSVRTGQHSGNTIHFGEGSWLTVV.

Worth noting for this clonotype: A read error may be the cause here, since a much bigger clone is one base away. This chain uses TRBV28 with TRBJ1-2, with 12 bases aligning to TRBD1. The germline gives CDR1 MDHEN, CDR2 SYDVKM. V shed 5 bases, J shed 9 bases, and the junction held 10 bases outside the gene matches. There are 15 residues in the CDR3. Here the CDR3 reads CASSKPGQGARSYTF. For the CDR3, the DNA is TGTGCCAGCAGTAAACCGGGACAGGGGGCTCGTAGCTACACCTTC.

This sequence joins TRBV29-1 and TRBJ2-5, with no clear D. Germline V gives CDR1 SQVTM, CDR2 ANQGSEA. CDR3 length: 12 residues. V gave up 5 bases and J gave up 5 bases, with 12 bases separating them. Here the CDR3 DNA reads TGCAGCGTTTCCCTATCACGGGAGACCCAGTACTTC. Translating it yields CSVSLSRETQYF. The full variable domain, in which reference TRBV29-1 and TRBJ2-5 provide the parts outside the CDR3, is SAVISQKPSRDICQRGTSLTIQCQVDSQVTMMFWYRQQPGQSLTLIATANQGSEATYESGFVIDKFPISRPNLTFSTLTVSNMSPEDSSIYLCSVSLSRETQYFGPGTRLLVL.

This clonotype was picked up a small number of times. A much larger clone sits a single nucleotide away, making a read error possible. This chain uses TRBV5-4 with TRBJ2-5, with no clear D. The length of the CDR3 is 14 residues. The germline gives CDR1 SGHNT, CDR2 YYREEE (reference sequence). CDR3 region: CAGSSVGLQETQYF. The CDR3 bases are TGTGCCGGCAGCTCAGTGGGGTTACAAGAGACCCAGTACTTC.

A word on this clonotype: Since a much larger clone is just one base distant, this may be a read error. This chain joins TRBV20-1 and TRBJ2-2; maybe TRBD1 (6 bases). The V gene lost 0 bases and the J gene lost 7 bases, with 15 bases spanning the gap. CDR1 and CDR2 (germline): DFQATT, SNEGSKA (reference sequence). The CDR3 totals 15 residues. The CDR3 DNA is TGCAGTGCTAGAGATTTCTCCAGGGACATCGGGGAGCTGTTTTTT. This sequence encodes CSARDFSRDIGELFF.

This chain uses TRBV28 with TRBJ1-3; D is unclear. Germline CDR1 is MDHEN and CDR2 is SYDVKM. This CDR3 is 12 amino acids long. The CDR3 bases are TGTGGCACCTCTGTATTGAGGAATACCATATATTTT. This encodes CGTSVLRNTIYF.

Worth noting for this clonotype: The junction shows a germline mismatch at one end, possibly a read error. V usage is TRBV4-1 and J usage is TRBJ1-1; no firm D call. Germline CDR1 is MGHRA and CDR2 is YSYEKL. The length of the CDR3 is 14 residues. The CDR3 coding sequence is TGCGCCAGGAGCCACGTCCATGAGAACACTGAAGCTTTCTTT. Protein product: CARSHVHENTEAFF.